The 16 T cell receptor beta chains below come from one sample, sequenced in a study of cytomegalovirus exposure and HLA in healthy donors. This PCR relied on a set of 60 Vbeta primers and 13 Jbeta primers. The table came from immunoSEQ multiplex PCR; TCRdb's copy has only in-frame clones and leaves some out. Of around 150,000 clones listed, about 77% are singletons. Sequences were obtained from PBMCs. These receptors all come from a woman aged 40 to 49 in good health and CMV-seropositive.

This clone was found a few times. The chain recombines TRBV6-6 with TRBJ2-5; 7 nucleotides agree with TRBD1. The V and J ends lost 9 bases and 5 bases, in that order; junction bases with no gene match: 6. Germline V gene sequence: CDR1 MNHNY, CDR2 SVGAGI (reference sequence). The CDR3 covers 12 residues. CDR3 sequence (DNA): TGTGCCAGTCAGACAGGGCGGGAGACCCAGTACTTC. Protein sequence: CASQTGRETQYF.

This clone has a handful of counts. The rearrangement joins TRBV7-8 to TRBJ1-1; D unresolved. Germline CDR1 SGHVS, CDR2 FQNEAQ. The V and J ends lost 1 base and 0 bases respectively, with 6 bases between them. The CDR3 sequence is 14 residues long. Here the CDR3 reads CASSLGHVNTEAFF. CDR3 nucleotide sequence: TGTGCCAGCAGCTTAGGACACGTGAACACTGAAGCTTTCTTT.

The chain recombines TRBV6-1 with TRBJ2-7; the D is unclear. V dropped 7 bases and J dropped 2 bases, with 12 bases sitting between them. Germline CDR1 MNHNS, CDR2 SASEGT. The CDR3 consists of 13 residues. The CDR3 loop reads CASTRLDTYEQYF. CDR3 DNA: TGTGCCAGCACCCGACTTGATACCTACGAGCAGTACTTC.

This clone showed up just a few times. The chain is built from TRBV10-2 and TRBJ2-3; TRBD2 matches at 7 bases. The CDR3 has 15 amino acids. The germline gives CDR1 WSHSY, CDR2 SAAADI. V lost 6 bases to trimming and J lost 4 bases; unmatched junction nucleotides: 10. As DNA, the CDR3 is TGCGCCAGCAGGTCGTGGCAGGGAGGGGCAGATACGCAGTATTTT. This encodes CASRSWQGGADTQYF.

This clone was found a few times. The V gene is TRBV13, the J gene TRBJ2-5, with a tentative D call TRBD2 (5 bases). CDR1 is PRHDT and CDR2 is FYEKMQ in the germline V gene (reference sequence). V lost 3 bases, J lost 3 bases, and 8 bases lay in between. This CDR3 is 13 amino acids long. DNA for the CDR3: TGTGCCAGCAGCTTGGAGGCAGAAGAGACCCAGTACTTC. Translation gives CASSLEAEETQYF.

This chain joins TRBV6-1 and TRBJ1-5, with 9 bases that match TRBD1. The CDR3 covers 15 residues. Unmatched junction bases numbered 4, after V lost 4 bases and J lost 3 bases. Germline loops: CDR1 MNHNS, CDR2 SASEGT. CDR3 DNA sequence: TGTGCCAGCAGTGGACAGGGGGGGGCCAATCAGCCCCAGCATTTT. It translates to CASSGQGGANQPQHF.

The chain recombines TRBV6-5 with TRBJ2-3; 7 bases line up with TRBD2. The CDR3 covers 13 residues. V dropped 11 bases and J dropped 0; count of bases not matched to a gene: 5. Per germline, CDR1 MNHEY and CDR2 SVGAGI. The CDR3, as DNA: TGTGCCGCACGGGAGGATAGCACAGATACGCAGTATTTT. It specifies CAAREDSTDTQYF.

The CDR3 DNA reads TGCGCCAGCAGCTTGCTCCCAGGGGGCTCGGAGACCCAGTACTTC. Amino acids: CASSLLPGGSETQYF. This chain connects TRBV5-1 to TRBJ2-5; 8 bases fit TRBD1. Germline V lookup: CDR1 SGHRS, CDR2 YFSETQ. The CDR3 is made up of 15 amino acids. V lost 1 base and J lost 5; bases outside the gene matches: 7.

The chain is built from TRBV5-1 and TRBJ2-7, with TRBD2 identical over 7 bases. The CDR3 contains 13 residues. Per the germline V gene, CDR1 is SGHRS and CDR2 is YFSETQ. V lost 1 base and J lost 5; bases outside the gene matches: 3. This CDR3 reads CASSLTGGDEQYF. CDR3 coding DNA: TGCGCCAGCAGCTTGACGGGGGGTGACGAGCAGTACTTC. The full variable domain, with the rest looked up from reference TRBV5-1 and TRBJ2-7, is KAGVTQTPRYLIKTRGQQVTLSCSPISGHRSVSWYQQTPGQGLQFLFEYFSETQRNKGNFPGRFSGRQFSNSRSEMNVSTLELGDSALYLCASSLTGGDEQYFGPGTRLTVT.

V and J are TRBV5-5 and TRBJ1-1; D unclear. The CDR3 consists of 14 residues. CDR1 and CDR2 (germline): SGHKS, YYEKEE (reference sequence). Trimming pared 4 bases from V and 5 bases from J, leaving 15 bases between. CDR3 bases: TGTGCCAGCAGCGGATGGCGGGGTGTGACTGAAGCTTTCTTT. It translates to CASSGWRGVTEAFF.

V is TRBV25-1 and J is TRBJ2-5; possibly TRBD2 for D (5 bases). The CDR3 length is 15 residues. V lost 6 bases and J lost 2, with 16 bases in between. Per the germline V gene, CDR1 is MGHDK and CDR2 is SYGVNS. The CDR3 DNA follows: TGTGCCAGCAGCCCGAGGGCGGAGCTACAAGAGACCCAGTACTTC. Amino acids: CASSPRAELQETQYF.

The chain joins TRBV19 to TRBJ1-6; D possibly corresponds to TRBD1 (6 bases). The germline V gene has CDR1 LNHDA and CDR2 SQIVND (reference sequence). The CDR3 extends over 14 amino acids. V lost 5 bases to trimming and J lost 8 bases, with 13 bases between them. The DNA of the CDR3 is TGTGCCAGTAGTCGGAGACAGGTGGATTCACCCCTCCACTTT. This gives the protein CASSRRQVDSPLHF.

The chain uses TRBV6-5 and TRBJ1-2; D may be TRBD1 (6 bases). The germline V and J ends were trimmed by 6 bases and 8 bases, with 16 bases remaining between them. The CDR3 runs to 13 residues. Germline CDR1 is MNHEY and CDR2 is SVGAGI. The CDR3 here is CASSPDTGRGYTF. The CDR3 DNA follows: TGTGCCAGCAGCCCTGATACAGGGCGGGGCTACACCTTC.

This chain connects TRBV30 to TRBJ2-5, with 8 positions matching TRBD2. Germline assignment: CDR1 GTSNPN and CDR2 SVGIG (reference sequence). Trimming removed 1 base from V and 11 bases from J; junction bases left unmatched: 18. The CDR3 extends over 16 amino acids. CDR3 coding DNA: TGTGCCTGGAGTGGACGCATGGCAGCGGGAGTCGGGGAGCAGTACTTC. Amino acid sequence: CAWSGRMAAGVGEQYF.

This clone was picked up a small number of times. V is TRBV5-1 and J is TRBJ1-1, with D unresolved. Trimming stripped 2 bases from V and 4 bases from J, with 15 bases between. Germline V CDR1 and CDR2: SGHRS, YFSETQ. The CDR3 loop spans 15 amino acids. CDR3 sequence (DNA): TGCGCCAGCAGCTTTGGGCCACTCTCCACCACTGAAGCTTTCTTT. It encodes CASSFGPLSTTEAFF.

This chain links TRBV27 with TRBJ2-3; D is ambiguous. Trimming removed 5 bases at V and 0 bases at J, with 12 bases between. The CDR3 has 15 amino acids. Germline CDR1 is MNHEY and CDR2 is SMNVEV (reference sequence). The CDR3 protein is CASSQAGSSTDTQYF. The CDR3 DNA is TGTGCCAGCAGTCAAGCAGGCTCTAGCACAGATACGCAGTATTTT.